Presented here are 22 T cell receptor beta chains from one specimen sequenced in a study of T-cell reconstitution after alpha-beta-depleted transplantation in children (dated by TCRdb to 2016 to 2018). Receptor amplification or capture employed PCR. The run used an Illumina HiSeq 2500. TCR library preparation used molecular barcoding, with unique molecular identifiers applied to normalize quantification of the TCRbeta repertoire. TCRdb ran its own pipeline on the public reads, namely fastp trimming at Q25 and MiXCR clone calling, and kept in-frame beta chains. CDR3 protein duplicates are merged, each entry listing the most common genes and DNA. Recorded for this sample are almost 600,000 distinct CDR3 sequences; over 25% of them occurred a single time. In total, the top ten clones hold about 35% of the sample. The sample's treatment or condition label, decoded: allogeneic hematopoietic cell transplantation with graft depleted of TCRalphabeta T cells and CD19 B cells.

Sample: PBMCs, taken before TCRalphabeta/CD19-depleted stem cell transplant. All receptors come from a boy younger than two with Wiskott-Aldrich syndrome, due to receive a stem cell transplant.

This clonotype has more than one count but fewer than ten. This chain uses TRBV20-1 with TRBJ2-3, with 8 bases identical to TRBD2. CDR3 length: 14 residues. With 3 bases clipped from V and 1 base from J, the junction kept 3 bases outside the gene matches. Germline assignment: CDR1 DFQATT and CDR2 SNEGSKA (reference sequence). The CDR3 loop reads CSASGTRGTDTQYF. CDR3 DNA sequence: TGCAGTGCTAGCGGGACTAGAGGCACAGATACGCAGTATTTT.

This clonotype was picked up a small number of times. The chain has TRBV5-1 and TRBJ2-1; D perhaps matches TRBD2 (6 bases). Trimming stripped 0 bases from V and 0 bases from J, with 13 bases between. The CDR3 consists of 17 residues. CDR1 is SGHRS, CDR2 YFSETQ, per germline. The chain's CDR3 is CASSLVVAGSSYNEQFF. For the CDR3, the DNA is TGCGCCAGCAGCTTGGTCGTGGCGGGGAGCTCCTACAATGAGCAGTTCTTC.

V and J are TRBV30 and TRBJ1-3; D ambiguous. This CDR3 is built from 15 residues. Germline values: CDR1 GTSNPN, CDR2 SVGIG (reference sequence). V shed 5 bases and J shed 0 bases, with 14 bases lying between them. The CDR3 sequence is CAWGGGRISGNTIYF. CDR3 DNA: TGTGCCTGGGGAGGTGGGCGGATCTCTGGAAACACCATATATTTT.

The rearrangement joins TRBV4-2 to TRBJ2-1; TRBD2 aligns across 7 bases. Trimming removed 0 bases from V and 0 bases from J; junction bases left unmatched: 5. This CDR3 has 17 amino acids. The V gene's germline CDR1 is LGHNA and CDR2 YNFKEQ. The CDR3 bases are TGTGCCAGCAGCCAAGAGTTACTAGCGAGCTCCTACAATGAGCAGTTCTTC. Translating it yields CASSQELLASSYNEQFF.

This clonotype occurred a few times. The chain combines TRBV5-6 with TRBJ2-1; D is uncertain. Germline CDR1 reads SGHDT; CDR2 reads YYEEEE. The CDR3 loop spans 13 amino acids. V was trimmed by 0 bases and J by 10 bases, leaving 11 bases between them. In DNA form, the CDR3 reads TGTGCCAGCAGCTTGGCCGGGCCCTTGGAGCAGTTCTTC. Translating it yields CASSLAGPLEQFF.

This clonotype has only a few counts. The CDR3 DNA is TGTGCCAGCAGCTTTCAGGGGCGGAGGAATGGCTACACCTTC. Translating gives CASSFQGRRNGYTF. The chain carries TRBV5-6 and TRBJ1-2; tentative D call: TRBD1 (6 bases). This CDR3 is 14 amino acids long. The V and J ends lost 2 bases and 6 bases respectively, with 14 bases between them. Looked up from germline, CDR1 is SGHDT and CDR2 is YYEEEE. The entire variable domain, with the rest obtained from reference TRBV5-6 and TRBJ1-2, is as follows: DAGVTQSPTHLIKTRGQQVTLRCSPKSGHDTVSWYQQALGQGPQFIFQYYEEEERQRGNFPDRFSGHQFPNYSSELNVNALLLGDSALYLCASSFQGRRNGYTFGSGTRLTVV.

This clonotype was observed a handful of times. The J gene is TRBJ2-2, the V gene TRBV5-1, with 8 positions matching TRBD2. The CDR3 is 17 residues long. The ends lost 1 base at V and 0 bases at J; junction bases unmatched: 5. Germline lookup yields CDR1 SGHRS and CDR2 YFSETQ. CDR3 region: CASSLTIAGTNTGELFF. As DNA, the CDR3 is TGCGCCAGCAGCTTGACCATAGCGGGAACGAACACCGGGGAGCTGTTTTTT. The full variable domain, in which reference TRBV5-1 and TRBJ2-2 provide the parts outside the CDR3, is KAGVTQTPRYLIKTRGQQVTLSCSPISGHRSVSWYQQTPGQGLQFLFEYFSETQRNKGNFPGRFSGRQFSNSRSEMNVSTLELGDSALYLCASSLTIAGTNTGELFFGEGSRLTVL.

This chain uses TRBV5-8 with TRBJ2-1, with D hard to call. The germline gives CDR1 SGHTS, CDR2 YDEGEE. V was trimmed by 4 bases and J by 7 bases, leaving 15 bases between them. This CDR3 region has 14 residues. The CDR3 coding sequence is TGTGCCAGCAGCGTGGACCCTTGGACGAATGAGCAGTTCTTC. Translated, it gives CASSVDPWTNEQFF.

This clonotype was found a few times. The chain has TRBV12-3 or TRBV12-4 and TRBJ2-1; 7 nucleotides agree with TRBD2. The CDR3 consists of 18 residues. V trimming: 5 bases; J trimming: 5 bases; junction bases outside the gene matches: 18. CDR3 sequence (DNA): TGTGCCAGCAGTCCAGACTATTGGCGGGAGTTGATCGACAATGAGCAGTTCTTC. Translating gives CASSPDYWRELIDNEQFF.

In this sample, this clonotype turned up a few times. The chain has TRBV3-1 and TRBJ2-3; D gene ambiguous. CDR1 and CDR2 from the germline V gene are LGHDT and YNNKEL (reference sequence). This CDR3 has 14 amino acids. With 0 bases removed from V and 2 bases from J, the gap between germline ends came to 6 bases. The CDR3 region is CASSQDPTTDTQYF. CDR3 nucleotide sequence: TGTGCCAGCAGCCAAGATCCCACCACAGATACGCAGTATTTT.

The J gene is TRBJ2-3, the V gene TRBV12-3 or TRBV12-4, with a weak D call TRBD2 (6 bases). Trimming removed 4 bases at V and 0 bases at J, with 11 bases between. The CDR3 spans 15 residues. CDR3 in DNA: TGTGCCAGCAGTTACAGCGGGCTCAGCACAGATACGCAGTATTTT. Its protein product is CASSYSGLSTDTQYF.

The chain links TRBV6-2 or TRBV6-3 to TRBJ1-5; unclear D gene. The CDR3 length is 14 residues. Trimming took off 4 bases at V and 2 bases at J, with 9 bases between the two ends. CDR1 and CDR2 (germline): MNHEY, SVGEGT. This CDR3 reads CASSLAARNQPQHF. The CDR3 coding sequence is TGTGCCAGCAGTTTGGCGGCCCGCAATCAGCCCCAGCATTTT.

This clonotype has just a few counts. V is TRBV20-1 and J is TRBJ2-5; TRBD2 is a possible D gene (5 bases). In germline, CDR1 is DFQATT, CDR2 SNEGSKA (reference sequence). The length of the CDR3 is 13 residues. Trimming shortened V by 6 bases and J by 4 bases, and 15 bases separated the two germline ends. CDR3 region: CSATGSGSETQYF. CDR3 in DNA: TGCAGTGCCACCGGGTCGGGATCAGAGACCCAGTACTTC.

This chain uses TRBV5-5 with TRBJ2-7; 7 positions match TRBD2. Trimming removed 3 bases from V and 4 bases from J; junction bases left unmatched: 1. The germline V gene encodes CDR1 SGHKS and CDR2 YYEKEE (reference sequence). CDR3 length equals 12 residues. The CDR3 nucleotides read TGTGCCAGCAGCTGGGAGGGGTACGAGCAGTACTTC. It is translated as CASSWEGYEQYF.

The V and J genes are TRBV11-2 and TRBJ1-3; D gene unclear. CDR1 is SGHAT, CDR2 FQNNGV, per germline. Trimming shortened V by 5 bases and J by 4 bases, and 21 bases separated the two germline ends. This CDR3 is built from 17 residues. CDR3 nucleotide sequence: TGTGCCAGCAGCCCCAGAGAGGGTCGACGCTCAGGAAACACCATATATTTT. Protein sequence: CASSPREGRRSGNTIYF.

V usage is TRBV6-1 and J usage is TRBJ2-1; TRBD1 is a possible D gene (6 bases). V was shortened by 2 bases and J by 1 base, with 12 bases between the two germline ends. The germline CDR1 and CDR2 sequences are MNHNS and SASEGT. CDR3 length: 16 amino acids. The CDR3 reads CASSEPRGVSYNEQFF. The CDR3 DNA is TGTGCCAGCAGTGAACCCAGGGGTGTATCCTACAATGAGCAGTTCTTC.

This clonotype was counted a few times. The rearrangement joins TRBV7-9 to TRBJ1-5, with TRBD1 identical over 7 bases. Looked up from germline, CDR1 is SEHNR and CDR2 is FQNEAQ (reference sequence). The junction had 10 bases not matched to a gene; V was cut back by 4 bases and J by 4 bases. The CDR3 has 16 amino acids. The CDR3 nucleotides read TGTGCCAGCAGCTCCCCTGACAGGGCCCCTAATCAGCCCCAGCATTTT. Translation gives CASSSPDRAPNQPQHF.

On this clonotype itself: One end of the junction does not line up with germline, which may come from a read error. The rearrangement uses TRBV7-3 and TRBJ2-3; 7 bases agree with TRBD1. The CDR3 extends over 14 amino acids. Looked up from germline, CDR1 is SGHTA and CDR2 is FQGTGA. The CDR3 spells CDSSSGQFTDTQYF. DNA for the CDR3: TGTGACAGCAGCTCGGGACAGTTCACAGATACGCAGTATTTT.

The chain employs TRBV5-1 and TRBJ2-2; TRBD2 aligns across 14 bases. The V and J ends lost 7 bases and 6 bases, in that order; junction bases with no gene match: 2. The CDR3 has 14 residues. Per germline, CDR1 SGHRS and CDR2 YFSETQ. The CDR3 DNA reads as TGCGCCAGCCGACTAGCGGGAGGGCCCGGGGAGCTGTTTTTT. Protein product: CASRLAGGPGELFF.

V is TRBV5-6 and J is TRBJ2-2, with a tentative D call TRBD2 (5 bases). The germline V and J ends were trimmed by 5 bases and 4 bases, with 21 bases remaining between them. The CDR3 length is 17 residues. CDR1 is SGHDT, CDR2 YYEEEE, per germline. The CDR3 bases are TGTGCCAGCAGGGGTGTTGGGATAAGAGGGAGCACCGGGGAGCTGTTTTTT. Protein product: CASRGVGIRGSTGELFF.

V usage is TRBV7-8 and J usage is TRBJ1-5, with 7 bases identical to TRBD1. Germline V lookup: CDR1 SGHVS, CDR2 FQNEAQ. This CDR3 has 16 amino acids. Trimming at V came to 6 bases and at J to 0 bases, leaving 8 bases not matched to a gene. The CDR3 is CASSHTGAFSNQPQHF. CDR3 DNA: TGTGCCAGCAGTCATACAGGGGCCTTTAGCAATCAGCCCCAGCATTTT. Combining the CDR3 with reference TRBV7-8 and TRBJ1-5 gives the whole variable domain GAGVSQSPRYKVAKRGQDVALRCDPISGHVSLFWYQQALGQGPEFLTYFQNEAQLDKSGLPSDRFFAERPEGSVSTLKIQRTQQEDSAVYLCASSHTGAFSNQPQHFGDGTRLSIL.

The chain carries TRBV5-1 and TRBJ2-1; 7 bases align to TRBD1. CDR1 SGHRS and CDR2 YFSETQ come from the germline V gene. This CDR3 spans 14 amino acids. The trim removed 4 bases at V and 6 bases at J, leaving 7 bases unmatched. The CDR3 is CASSVDREGNEQFF. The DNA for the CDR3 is TGCGCCAGCAGCGTCGACAGGGAAGGCAATGAGCAGTTCTTC.